This TCR beta chain was sequenced in a study of regulatory T cells in long-lasting Graves disease. The V end lost 2 bases, the J end lost 2 bases, and 8 bases lay between the germline ends. This CDR3 contains 14 residues. CDR1 KGHSH and CDR2 LQKENI come from the germline V gene. Time point meaning: newly diagnosed GD, antithyroid drugs for less than 3 months. PBMCs provided the RNA from which the TCR library was made. With iRepertoire HTBI primers and Arm-PCR of CDR3 regions, TCR beta libraries were built. In the study's own analysis: Identification of gene segments yielded over 60 TRBV and more than eleven TRBJ across samples. MiXCR, run by TCRdb on the multiplex PCR reads, gives a single entry per CDR3 protein. TCRdb's processing, not the authors' own work, is the source of the V and J calls. The sample has roughly 220,000 distinct CDR3 sequences; around 19% are singletons. The sample holds many counts of this clonotype. Its antigen is unknown.

Whole-study results and caveats: Whereas new patients shared 966 public clonotypes, persistent patients shared more, at about 2,500. It was in persistent disease that TRBV28, TRBJ1-2 and TRBJ2-5 were favored. Newly diagnosed patients had higher TCR diversity than persistent Graves' patients did.

Sequencing was performed on peripheral blood mononuclear cells (PBMCs), taken at new diagnosis, from a patient treated with antithyroid drugs. The sequence derives from a female donor with Graves disease. V gene TRBV18 combines with J gene TRBJ2-3, with D perhaps TRBD1 (6 bases). CDR3 loop: CASSPWDNTDTQYF. For the CDR3, the DNA is TGTGCCAGCTCACCATGGGACAACACAGATACGCAGTATTTT.